The rows below give T cell receptor beta chains drawn from one sample of a study of sequential checkpoint blockade in melanoma. Sequencing was performed with immunoSEQ multiplex PCR; in TCRdb, only in-frame clones are kept and a portion is missing. Among some 30,000 clones listed, 85% to 90% were seen once. The sequenced sample was CD8+ T cells sorted from blood (inferred from file names), obtained from a patient given nivolumab and ipilimumab in sequence. Receptors originate from a human donor with melanoma. The CDR3 runs from the conserved cysteine through the conserved F or W. Each record gives: D gene, J gene, V gene, clone size, CDR3 DNA, CDR3 protein. A D gene is named only where the DNA matches it firmly. Clone size is not always given. Where it is, it says once, few, many or a class for expanded clones.

D: -
J: TRBJ2-1
V: TRBV5-1
size: -
DNA: TGCGCCAGCAGCTTCAGCACAGGGGGGGATGAGCAGTTCTTC
CDR3: CASSFSTGGDEQFF

D: -
J: TRBJ1-5
V: TRBV15
size: -
DNA: TGTGCCACCAGCCGCGGGGGGCTTAGCAATCAGCCCCAGCATTTT
CDR3: CATSRGGLSNQPQHF

D: TRBD1
J: TRBJ1-1
V: TRBV9
size: -
DNA: TGTGCCAGCAGCTCACAGGGGGCGCGGACTGAAGCTTTCTTT
CDR3: CASSSQGARTEAFF

D: TRBD1
J: TRBJ1-5
V: TRBV28
size: -
DNA: TGTGCCAGCAGTTTAGACAGGGGCTATCAGCCCCAGCATTTT
CDR3: CASSLDRGYQPQHF

D: TRBD2
J: TRBJ2-5
V: TRBV7-2
size: -
DNA: TGTGCCAGCAGCCCTCAGGGTGGACTAGCAGAGGAAGAGACCCAGTACTTC
CDR3: CASSPQGGLAEEETQYF

D: TRBD2
J: TRBJ2-1
V: TRBV7-9
size: -
DNA: TGTGCCAGCAGCCCCGGGGGGGAGACGAGCTCCTACAATGAGCAGTTCTTC
CDR3: CASSPGGETSSYNEQFF

D: -
J: TRBJ1-1
V: TRBV4-3
size: once
DNA: TGCGCCAGCAGCCAAGCAACCACGAGGATGAACACTGAAGCTTTCTTT
CDR3: CASSQATTRMNTEAFF

D: TRBD1
J: TRBJ1-2
V: TRBV11-2
size: -
DNA: TGTGCCAGCAGCTTAGATCTCCGGACAGGATCCTTCTATGGCTACACCTTC
CDR3: CASSLDLRTGSFYGYTF

D: -
J: TRBJ2-1
V: TRBV7-9
size: -
DNA: TGTGCCAGCAGGGGGGGAGACACGTACAATGAGCAGTTCTTC
CDR3: CASRGGDTYNEQFF

D: TRBD2
J: TRBJ2-7
V: TRBV28
size: -
DNA: TGTGCCAGCAGTCCAGGGACTAGCGGGAGGTACGAGCAGTACTTC
CDR3: CASSPGTSGRYEQYF

D: -
J: TRBJ1-1
V: TRBV11-2
size: -
DNA: TGTGCCAGCAGCCGATCCTACAGGGTATCAATCACTGAAGCTTTCTTT
CDR3: CASSRSYRVSITEAFF

D: -
J: TRBJ1-4
V: TRBV30
size: -
DNA: TGTGCCTGGAGTTGGGGGGTTCATGCTAATGAAAAACTGTTTTTT
CDR3: CAWSWGVHANEKLFF

D: -
J: TRBJ2-2
V: TRBV13
size: -
DNA: TGTGCCAGCAGGGGGACTCCCGGAACCGGGGAGCTGTTTTTT
CDR3: CASRGTPGTGELFF

D: -
J: TRBJ1-2
V: TRBV20-1
size: few
DNA: TGCAGTGCTCGGGTATACTATGGCTACACCTTC
CDR3: CSARVYYGYTF